The source of this T cell receptor (beta chain) is a study of T-cell reconstitution after alpha-beta-depleted transplantation in children. TCRbeta library preparation incorporated unique molecular identifiers. TCRdb re-derived calls from the PCR reads in MiXCR, one entry per CDR3 protein. Of some 590,000 distinct CDR3 sequences in the sample, about 11% were seen once. Germline values: CDR1 DFQATT, CDR2 SNEGSKA (reference sequence). This CDR3 is built from 12 residues. V was clipped by 6 bases and J by 3 bases; unmatched bases: 3. This sample comprised PBMCs from the stem cell graft donor, obtained from the stem cell graft. The TCR sequence derives from a human donor who donated a stem cell graft to a child with acute myeloid leukemia. J is TRBJ2-7 and V is TRBV20-1; 9 bases map to TRBD2. Here the CDR3 reads CSATSGYYEQYF. The CDR3 DNA follows: TGCAGTGCGACTAGCGGCTACTACGAGCAGTACTTC.